These 5 T cell receptor beta chains came from one sample sequenced in a study of T cells in Graves' hyperthyroidism and ophthalmopathy. RNA transcripts yielded amplified TCR beta CDR3 regions. A first-round RT-PCR of the TCR CDR3 used the HTBI primer set. One entry per CDR3 protein results from TCRdb running MiXCR on the multiplex PCR reads. Of roughly 360,000 distinct CDR3 sequences listed, roughly 14% are singletons. The sample taken for sequencing was blood. These TCRs come from a man aged 25-40 years with Graves' hyperthyroidism that later progressed to Graves' ophthalmopathy.

This clonotype showed up many times. This chain links TRBV20-1 with TRBJ1-2; 8 bases map to TRBD1. The trim removed 2 bases at V and 3 bases at J, leaving 5 bases unmatched. Germline lookup yields CDR1 DFQATT and CDR2 SNEGSKA (reference sequence). There are 14 residues in the CDR3. The CDR3 nucleotides read TGCAGTGCTAGACAGGACAGGGATGACTATGGCTACACCTTC. Protein product: CSARQDRDDYGYTF.

The rearrangement links TRBV7-2 to TRBJ1-3; 9 positions match TRBD1. The CDR3 has 15 residues. From germline, CDR1 is SGHTA and CDR2 FQGNSA. V dropped 5 bases and J dropped 8; count of bases not matched to a gene: 10. CDR3 in amino acids: CASSPGQGPLDTIYF. CDR3 DNA sequence: TGTGCCAGCAGCCCGGGACAGGGACCCTTGGACACCATATATTTT.

This clonotype was counted many times. V usage is TRBV7-9 and J usage is TRBJ2-5; D is uncertain. Germline CDR1 is SEHNR and CDR2 is FQNEAQ (reference sequence). The length of the CDR3 is 13 residues. V was clipped by 1 base and J by 6 bases, with 9 bases between them. CDR3 coding DNA: TGTGCCAGCAGCTTAGTTGCCGCGAAGACCCAGTACTTC. It yields the protein CASSLVAAKTQYF.

This clonotype has ten or more counts. The chain recombines TRBV28 with TRBJ1-2, with 8 bases lining up with TRBD1. CDR3 length equals 15 residues. V trimming: 10 bases; J trimming: 5 bases; junction bases outside the gene matches: 15. Germline assignment: CDR1 MDHEN and CDR2 SYDVKM. Here the CDR3 reads CAITPGTGLFYGYTF. The CDR3 nucleotides read TGTGCCATCACCCCGGGGACAGGTCTTTTTTATGGCTACACCTTC.

This clonotype appeared many times. This chain links TRBV11-3 with TRBJ2-1; the match to TRBD2 covers 11 bases. Germline loops: CDR1 SGHNT, CDR2 YENEEA. V dropped 5 bases and J dropped 3; count of bases not matched to a gene: 3. The CDR3 consists of 15 residues. The CDR3 coding sequence is TGTGCCAGCAGCACCGGGACTAGCGGCTACAATGAGCAGTTCTTC. This gives the protein CASSTGTSGYNEQFF.